Below are 24 T cell receptor beta chains sequenced from a single sample in a study of cytomegalovirus exposure and HLA in healthy donors listed by TCRdb under 2017. Library preparation used the immunoSEQ multiplex PCR assay. The multiplex PCR relied on a mix of 60 forward primers for TCR Vbeta segments and 13 reverse primers for TCR Jbeta segments. TCRdb stores this immuneACCESS table with in-frame sequences only. Part of the clones is absent; in the studies checked, under half of the shortfall reflects unresolved V genes, and no reason is known for the rest. In this sample the table shows about 120,000 clones, about 79% of which occur a single time. The ten largest clones add up to roughly 4.3% of the sample. What was sequenced was PBMCs. The receptors were sampled from a man under 40 in good health and CMV-seropositive.

This clone turned up a few times. V gene TRBV9 combines with J gene TRBJ1-4; D is possibly TRBD1 (6 bases). Germline CDR1 reads SGDLS; CDR2 reads YYNGEE. Trimming shortened V by 4 bases and J by 4 bases, and 14 bases separated the two germline ends. This CDR3 is built from 15 residues. Written as DNA, the CDR3 is TGTGCCAGCAGCCCCTCGACAGGCATTAATGAAAAACTGTTTTTT. It translates to CASSPSTGINEKLFF.

This clone was seen a single time. CDR3 bases: TGTGCCAGCAGTTACTCAAAGGGGACTTACTCCTACGAGCAGTACTTC. Its translation: CASSYSKGTYSYEQYF. The chain joins TRBV6-6 to TRBJ2-7; TRBD2 might be the D (6 bases). Trimming stripped 0 bases from V and 0 bases from J, with 12 bases between. The CDR3 sequence is 16 residues long. Germline CDR1 and CDR2: MNHNY and SVGAGI (reference sequence).

In its sample, this clone was seen a few times. The CDR3 DNA reads TGTGCCAGCAGCTTATATTTTATAGGCGGAGAATCAAACGAGCAGTACTTC. Protein sequence: CASSLYFIGGESNEQYF. The chain couples TRBV7-8 to TRBJ2-7; D not certain. Trimming removed 2 bases from V and 5 bases from J, with 22 bases in between. This CDR3 is 17 amino acids long. Germline CDR1 and CDR2: SGHVS and FQNEAQ. Filled out from reference TRBV7-8 and TRBJ2-7, the complete variable domain reads GAGVSQSPRYKVAKRGQDVALRCDPISGHVSLFWYQQALGQGPEFLTYFQNEAQLDKSGLPSDRFFAERPEGSVSTLKIQRTQQEDSAVYLCASSLYFIGGESNEQYFGPGTRLTVT.

CDR3: CASSSRADTQYF. The CDR3 DNA is TGTGCCAGCAGTAGTCGGGCAGATACGCAGTATTTT. The chain has TRBV7-9 and TRBJ2-3, with unresolved D. V shed 6 bases and J shed 4 bases, with 8 bases lying between them. The CDR3 consists of 12 residues. CDR1 is SEHNR, CDR2 FQNEAQ, per germline (reference sequence).

This clone was seen a few times. The chain has TRBV5-1 and TRBJ2-1; 10 bases line up with TRBD2. The V and J ends lost 4 bases and 3 bases, in that order; junction bases with no gene match: 7. Germline CDR1 SGHRS, CDR2 YFSETQ. This CDR3 spans 16 amino acids. The CDR3 nucleotides are TGCGCCAGCAGCGGCGGACTAGCGGCCTACTACAATGAGCAGTTCTTC. This codes for CASSGGLAAYYNEQFF.

The chain has TRBV9 and TRBJ1-1; maybe TRBD1 (5 bases). Per germline, CDR1 SGDLS and CDR2 YYNGEE. V shed 0 bases and J shed 1 base, with 13 bases lying between them. The CDR3 totals 16 residues. CDR3 protein: CASSVAGVTSNTEAFF. The CDR3 bases are TGTGCCAGCAGCGTAGCGGGGGTAACCTCGAACACTGAAGCTTTCTTT.

The rearrangement uses TRBV6-5 and TRBJ2-7; 8 bases fit TRBD2. Trimming took 0 bases from V and 2 from J; bases not matched to a gene: 3. The CDR3 loop spans 15 amino acids. Germline lookup yields CDR1 MNHEY and CDR2 SVGAGI. CDR3 in amino acids: CASSYSLAEAYEQYF. The CDR3 DNA sequence: TGTGCCAGCAGTTACTCACTAGCGGAGGCCTACGAGCAGTACTTC.

The chain links TRBV5-1 to TRBJ2-3; 12 bases fit TRBD2. The CDR3 consists of 17 residues. V lost 4 bases and J lost 10; bases outside the gene matches: 16. Germline V lookup: CDR1 SGHRS, CDR2 YFSETQ. The CDR3 DNA sequence: TGCGCCAGCAGCCCCGTGACTAGCGGGAGATCCTTCGCTCCGCAGTATTTT. It codes for CASSPVTSGRSFAPQYF. The full variable domain, completed using reference TRBV5-1 and TRBJ2-3, is KAGVTQTPRYLIKTRGQQVTLSCSPISGHRSVSWYQQTPGQGLQFLFEYFSETQRNKGNFPGRFSGRQFSNSRSEMNVSTLELGDSALYLCASSPVTSGRSFAPQYFGPGTRLTVL.

V and J are TRBV5-4 and TRBJ2-2; D possibly corresponds to TRBD2 (6 bases). Trimming cost V 4 bases and J 3 bases, with 13 bases left between them. The CDR3 runs 15 residues. The V gene's germline CDR1 is SGHNT and CDR2 YYREEE (reference sequence). CDR3 protein: CASSPRDSYTGELFF. The DNA for the CDR3 is TGTGCCAGCAGCCCACGGGACTCGTACACCGGGGAGCTGTTTTTT.

The V gene is TRBV2, the J gene TRBJ2-7; D perhaps matches TRBD1 (5 bases). Trimming took 4 bases from V and 2 from J, leaving 9 bases between them. The CDR3 runs to 13 residues. From germline, CDR1 is SNHLY and CDR2 FYNNEI. CDR3 region: CASSGTLPYEQYF. CDR3 nucleotide sequence: TGTGCCAGCAGTGGGACACTTCCCTACGAGCAGTACTTC.

The chain uses TRBV7-8 and TRBJ1-5, with 11 positions matching TRBD1. Trimming cost V 4 bases and J 2 bases; bases outside gene matches: 10. The CDR3 is made up of 18 amino acids. Germline CDR1 and CDR2: SGHVS and FQNEAQ. The CDR3 loop is CASSYGTGGGMGNQPQHF. For the CDR3, the DNA is TGTGCCAGCAGCTATGGGACAGGGGGTGGTATGGGCAATCAGCCCCAGCATTTT.

V gene TRBV7-9 combines with J gene TRBJ2-7, with TRBD2 identical over 10 bases. V was pared by 2 bases and J by 3 bases, with 4 bases of the junction left unmatched. This CDR3 is 15 amino acids long. Per germline, CDR1 SEHNR and CDR2 FQNEAQ (reference sequence). This chain's CDR3 is CASSLSPSGSYEQYF. As DNA, the CDR3 is TGTGCCAGCAGCTTATCCCCTAGCGGGAGCTACGAGCAGTACTTC.

V is TRBV19 and J is TRBJ1-1; 10 bases match TRBD1. Germline V gene lookup returns CDR1 LNHDA and CDR2 SQIVND (reference sequence). This CDR3 is built from 15 residues. The V gene end was trimmed by 2 bases and the J gene end by 7 bases; junction bases not matched to a gene: 7. The chain's CDR3 is CASSIPGTGVSEAFF. As DNA, the CDR3 is TGTGCCAGTAGTATACCGGGGACAGGGGTCAGTGAAGCTTTCTTT.

Regarding this clone: Mismatch with germline at one junction end may stem from a read error. As DNA, the CDR3 is TGTGCCAGCAGTCTCCGGGACAGGAATAATGAAAAGCTGTTTTTT. Encoded protein: CASSLRDRNNEKLFF. This chain links TRBV5-6 with TRBJ1-4, with 8 bases aligning to TRBD1. Germline CDR1 reads SGHDT; CDR2 reads YYEEEE. The CDR3 length is 15 residues.

The chain is built from TRBV7-2 and TRBJ2-5; TRBD2 agrees at 14 bases. CDR1 and CDR2 (germline): SGHTA, FQGNSA. This CDR3 is 18 amino acids long. J lost 0 bases, V lost 0 bases, and 3 bases had no gene match. Here the CDR3 DNA reads TGTGCCAGCAGCTTAGCGCGGACTAGCGGGGGGTACCAAGAGACCCAGTACTTC. Amino acids: CASSLARTSGGYQETQYF.

The table lists this clone with a few counts. The chain combines TRBV5-5 with TRBJ2-5, with 7 bases that match TRBD1. This CDR3 is 15 amino acids long. The J segment lost 4 bases and the V segment lost 4 bases, leaving 10 bases of the junction unmatched. The V gene's germline CDR1 is SGHKS and CDR2 YYEKEE (reference sequence). CDR3 protein: CASSPGAGGRETQYF. The CDR3 DNA reads as TGTGCCAGCAGCCCCGGGGCAGGGGGAAGAGAGACCCAGTACTTC.

The DNA for the CDR3 is TGTGCCTGGAGTGTATTCCAGGGGAGTAACTATGGCTACACCTTC. It yields the protein CAWSVFQGSNYGYTF. The V gene is TRBV30, the J gene TRBJ1-2; D is possibly TRBD1 (6 bases). In germline, CDR1 is GTSNPN, CDR2 SVGIG (reference sequence). V lost 0 bases, J lost 1 base, and 12 bases lay in between. The CDR3 covers 15 residues.

The chain is built from TRBV15 and TRBJ2-1, with TRBD2 matching over 11 bases. The CDR3 extends over 19 amino acids. Germline CDR1 LNHNV, CDR2 YYDKDF (reference sequence). V was clipped by 0 bases and J by 1 base; unmatched bases: 8. The CDR3 nucleotides are TGTGCCACCAGCAGAGATCGGACTAGCGGGCTTGGATCCTACAATGAGCAGTTCTTC. Translating it yields CATSRDRTSGLGSYNEQFF.

The chain employs TRBV4-2 and TRBJ2-5; 8 bases are shared with TRBD2. V gave up 4 bases and J gave up 4 bases; unmatched junction bases: 14. There are 17 residues in the CDR3. Germline V gives CDR1 LGHNA, CDR2 YNFKEQ. In DNA, the CDR3 is TGTGCCAGCAGCCTGAAAGGTGCTCCGGGGGGGGGAGAGACCCAGTACTTC. Protein: CASSLKGAPGGGETQYF.

For the CDR3, the DNA is TGTGCCAGCAGCTTACTAAGGGGCGATGATAATTCACCCCTCCACTTT. This encodes CASSLLRGDDNSPLHF. The rearrangement joins TRBV7-9 to TRBJ1-6; possibly TRBD1 for D (5 bases). The germline CDR1 and CDR2 sequences are SEHNR and FQNEAQ (reference sequence). The CDR3 extends over 16 amino acids. The germline V and J ends were trimmed by 2 bases and 5 bases, with 13 bases remaining between them.

The chain joins TRBV5-5 to TRBJ1-2; D is possibly TRBD1 (6 bases). The CDR3 is made up of 13 amino acids. The V and J ends lost 3 bases and 6 bases respectively, with 12 bases between them. CDR1 and CDR2 from the germline V gene are SGHKS and YYEKEE (reference sequence). CDR3 sequence (DNA): TGTGCCAGCAGCTATACAGGGTCGGATGGCTACACCTTC. It yields the protein CASSYTGSDGYTF. Filled out from reference TRBV5-5 and TRBJ1-2, the complete variable domain reads DAGVTQSPTHLIKTRGQQVTLRCSPISGHKSVSWYQQVLGQGPQFIFQYYEKEERGRGNFPDRFSARQFPNYSSELNVNALLLGDSALYLCASSYTGSDGYTFGSGTRLTVV.

V is TRBV7-2 and J is TRBJ1-5; TRBD1 might be the D (5 bases). The V and J ends lost 5 bases and 9 bases respectively, with 17 bases between them. The CDR3 is made up of 14 amino acids. Germline V gives CDR1 SGHTA, CDR2 FQGNSA. The DNA for the CDR3 is TGTGCCAGCAGCCTAACAGGTCAATCAGGGCCCCAGCATTTT. Protein sequence: CASSLTGQSGPQHF.

The CDR3 nucleotides read TGTGCCACCAGCAGAGAACCAGTACCGGGGGGCGATGAGCAGTTCTTC. Translation: CATSREPVPGGDEQFF. The chain recombines TRBV15 with TRBJ2-1, with D possibly TRBD2 on 7 matching bases. This CDR3 has 16 amino acids. Germline V gives CDR1 LNHNV, CDR2 YYDKDF (reference sequence). Trimming cost V 0 bases and J 8 bases, with 17 bases left between them. Variable domain in full (rest from reference TRBV15 and TRBJ2-1): DAMVIQNPRYQVTQFGKPVTLSCSQTLNHNVMYWYQQKSSQAPKLLFHYYDKDFNNEADTPDNFQSRRPNTSFCFLDIRSPGLGDTAMYLCATSREPVPGGDEQFFGPGTRLTVL.

This chain links TRBV30 with TRBJ1-1, with 7 positions matching TRBD1. The trim removed 3 bases at V and 8 bases at J, leaving 9 bases unmatched. This CDR3 is 13 amino acids long. Germline CDR1 GTSNPN, CDR2 SVGIG (reference sequence). As DNA, the CDR3 is TGTGCCTGGAGCCGAGACAGGGCTGAAGAAGCTTTCTTT. Protein sequence: CAWSRDRAEEAFF.